This T cell receptor (beta chain) was captured by sequencing in a study of cytomegalovirus exposure and HLA in healthy donors. Study-level points and caveats: Previous analysis showed most TCR beta V segments were productive about 90% or about 30% of the time. Donors belonging to an Asian-associated ancestry cluster reportedly showed fewer N-insertions in productive TCRs than the 666-donor mean, according to what a later analysis found. Cytomegalovirus status was reportedly diagnosed by the classifier with high sensitivity and specificity.

J gave up 7 bases and V 4 bases, and 7 bases lay outside the gene matches. The germline V gene has CDR1 SGHRS and CDR2 YFSETQ. This CDR3 spans 14 amino acids. On this clone itself: Its antigen is undetermined.

The primer mix had 60 Vbeta and 13 Jbeta primers. Assay: immunoSEQ multiplex PCR; the TCRdb copy retains only in-frame clones and omits some. There are 150,000 to 200,000 clones in the sample; about 80% occur only once, and around 2.2% lies in the top ten. The source is a woman aged 25-40 years in good health and CMV-seronegative. Sequencing was performed on PBMCs. The J gene is TRBJ2-7, the V gene TRBV5-1, with 11 bases fitting TRBD1. CDR3 protein: CASSRDRGVREQYF. The CDR3, as DNA: TGCGCCAGCAGCCGGGACAGGGGGGTGAGGGAGCAGTACTTC.